Below are 2 T cell receptor beta chains sequenced from a single sample in a study of T cell responses to AZD1222 COVID-19 vaccine. The method was immunoSEQ multiplex PCR; TCRdb's version includes in-frame clones alone and lacks a portion of them. The ten top clones account for over 2%, within a sample of over 130,000 clones. Sequencing was carried out using peripheral blood. The receptors were gathered from an adult in good health.

This chain joins TRBV5-1 and TRBJ1-1; D gene uncertain. The CDR3 contains 17 residues. V was pared by 1 base and J by 4 bases, with 20 bases between. The germline V gene has CDR1 SGHRS and CDR2 YFSETQ. The CDR3, as DNA: TGCGCCAGCAGCTTGAAGGCTGACACAAGAGAGATCACTGAAGCTTTCTTT. This gives the protein CASSLKADTREITEAFF.

The chain combines TRBV6-5 with TRBJ1-2; 9 nucleotides align to TRBD1. V was clipped by 6 bases and J by 2 bases; unmatched bases: 7. The CDR3 is 15 residues long. Per germline, CDR1 MNHEY and CDR2 SVGAGI. DNA for the CDR3: TGTGCCAGCAGCCGAAGACAGGGGGAAAACTATGGCTACACCTTC. It specifies CASSRRQGENYGYTF.